These 24 T cell receptor beta chains came from one sample sequenced in a study of T cells in Graves' hyperthyroidism and ophthalmopathy. Researchers took RNA transcripts and amplified the TCR beta CDR3 regions from them. The primer set for the first-round RT-PCR of the TCR CDR3 was HTBI. TCRdb reprocessed the multiplex PCR reads via MiXCR and lists one record per CDR3 protein. The sample contains 450,000 to 650,000 distinct CDR3 sequences, under 20% of which appear only once. Sequencing was carried out using blood. These receptors all stem from a woman between 18 and 29 years old with Graves' ophthalmopathy.

V gene TRBV27 combines with J gene TRBJ2-1; TRBD1 or TRBD2 may be the D gene (6 bases each). The J call is uncertain, as TRBJ2-7 better fits the DNA end. The CDR3 is 18 amino acids. Per the germline V gene, CDR1 is MNHEY and CDR2 is SMNVEV (reference sequence). In DNA, the CDR3 is TGTGCCAGCACCTTATATCGGTCGGGGGCCCCTCGTTACAATGAGCAGTACTTC. Its protein is CASTLYRSGAPRYNEQYF.

There are many counts of this clonotype. The CDR3 reads CASSYGNNDEQFF. In DNA form, the CDR3 reads TGTGCCAGCAGTTACGGGAATAACGATGAGCAGTTCTTC. This sequence joins TRBV6-6 and TRBJ2-1; D uncertain. In germline, CDR1 is MNHNY, CDR2 SVGAGI (reference sequence). Trimming left V 2 bases short and J 8 bases short, with 10 bases between. The CDR3 extends over 13 amino acids.

In its sample, this clonotype was seen many times. The chain has TRBV7-2 and TRBJ2-5; D is unclear. The germline V and J ends were trimmed by 5 bases and 0 bases, with 19 bases remaining between them. Germline CDR1 reads SGHTA; CDR2 reads FQGNSA. The CDR3 totals 17 residues. The CDR3 spells CASSASGNIGYQETQYF. The CDR3 region has the DNA TGTGCCAGCAGCGCATCGGGTAACATCGGTTACCAAGAGACCCAGTACTTC.

This clonotype was counted between two and nine times. The chain couples TRBV6-1 to TRBJ1-5; 8 nucleotides match TRBD1. The CDR3 is 15 amino acids. Germline V lookup: CDR1 MNHNS, CDR2 SASEGT. With V trimmed by 5 bases and J by 2 bases, 5 bases remained unmatched. The CDR3 DNA is TGTGCCAGCAGTTCCGGGACAGGTCGCAATCAGCCCCAGCATTTT. This encodes CASSSGTGRNQPQHF.

Note on this clonotype: It may be a read error: a sequence one base away is much more abundant. The gene calls are TRBV30 and TRBJ1-2, with D tentatively TRBD1 (5 bases). The CDR3 runs to 11 residues. The germline V gene has CDR1 GTSNPN and CDR2 SVGIG (reference sequence). CDR3 nucleotide sequence: TGTGCCTGGAGGCGGGACTCTGGCTGCACCTTC. This sequence encodes CAWRRDSGCTF.

The chain's CDR3 is CASSGYNQDGGINYGYTF. CDR3 bases: TGTGCCAGTAGTGGATATAACCAAGATGGGGGGATAAACTATGGCTACACCTTC. This chain uses TRBV19 with TRBJ1-2; D is possibly TRBD1 (5 bases). V lost 5 bases and J lost 2, with 24 bases in between. The CDR3 loop spans 18 amino acids. Germline V gives CDR1 LNHDA, CDR2 SQIVND (reference sequence).

This clonotype was seen many times. V and J are TRBV7-3 and TRBJ2-5; TRBD1 agrees at 8 bases. Germline assignment: CDR1 SGHTA and CDR2 FQGTGA. This CDR3 spans 15 amino acids. The trim removed 3 bases at V and 3 bases at J, leaving 6 bases unmatched. The CDR3 is CASSFGAGGEETQYF. For the CDR3, the DNA is TGTGCCAGCAGCTTCGGCGCAGGGGGCGAAGAGACCCAGTACTTC. Full variable domain (outside the CDR3, taken from reference TRBV7-3 and TRBJ2-5): GAGVSQTPSNKVTEKGKYVELRCDPISGHTALYWYRQSLGQGPEFLIYFQGTGAADDSGLPNDRFFAVRPEGSVSTLKIQRTERGDSAVYLCASSFGAGGEETQYFGPGTRLLVL.

This chain uses TRBV29-1 with TRBJ2-7; TRBD1 agrees at 9 bases. The J segment lost 5 bases and the V segment lost 5 bases, leaving 13 bases of the junction unmatched. The V gene's germline CDR1 is SQVTM and CDR2 ANQGSEA. CDR3 size: 15 residues. The CDR3 protein is CSVTRAGTGYHEQYF. CDR3 DNA sequence: TGCAGCGTTACGCGGGCCGGGACAGGGTATCACGAGCAGTACTTC.

The J gene is TRBJ2-3, the V gene TRBV29-1; the D gene is possibly TRBD2 (7 bases). Per the germline V gene, CDR1 is SQVTM and CDR2 is ANQGSEA. CDR3 length: 17 amino acids. Trimming took off 2 bases at V and 1 base at J, with 19 bases between the two ends. The CDR3 sequence: CSVEPRGGGGGTDTQYF. CDR3 nucleotide sequence: TGCAGCGTTGAACCTAGGGGGGGCGGAGGGGGCACAGATACGCAGTATTTT.

The table lists this clonotype with many counts. This chain uses TRBV12-3 or TRBV12-4 with TRBJ2-5, with D perhaps being TRBD1 or TRBD2 (5 bases each). V gave up 5 bases and J gave up 5 bases, with 12 bases separating them. The CDR3 totals 13 residues. The CDR3 spells CASSLGPRETQYF. The CDR3, as DNA: TGTGCCAGCAGTCTGGGACCGCGGGAGACCCAGTACTTC.

This clonotype was seen many times. The chain links TRBV28 to TRBJ2-7; perhaps TRBD1 as D (6 bases). The CDR3 length is 13 residues. Per the germline V gene, CDR1 is MDHEN and CDR2 is SYDVKM. V lost 8 bases to trimming and J lost 0 bases, with 11 bases between them. CDR3: CASFSDSSYEQYF. CDR3 nucleotides: TGTGCCAGCTTCTCGGACAGCTCCTACGAGCAGTACTTC.

This clonotype was recorded at least ten times. The chain links TRBV6-1 to TRBJ2-7, with a possible D match to TRBD2 (6 bases). V was clipped by 8 bases and J by 2 bases, with 16 bases between them. This CDR3 contains 14 residues. The germline gives CDR1 MNHNS, CDR2 SASEGT. The CDR3 sequence is CASQRALPTYEQYF. Written as DNA, the CDR3 is TGTGCCAGCCAGCGGGCCTTACCGACCTACGAGCAGTACTTC.

This clonotype was detected many times. The chain uses TRBV5-1 and TRBJ1-1; the D is unclear. V was shortened by 0 bases and J by 8 bases, with 8 bases between the two germline ends. Germline V gene data show CDR1 as SGHRS and CDR2 as YFSETQ. The CDR3 totals 12 residues. CDR3 DNA sequence: TGCGCCAGCAGCTTGGCCCAAGGGGAAGCTTTCTTT. Its protein product is CASSLAQGEAFF.

V gene TRBV6-1 combines with J gene TRBJ1-2, with TRBD1 matching 7 bases. The germline V gene has CDR1 MNHNS and CDR2 SASEGT. V dropped 0 bases and J dropped 3; count of bases not matched to a gene: 4. The CDR3 runs 15 residues. In nucleotides, the CDR3 is TGTGCCAGCAGTGAAGCTGACAGGGTTTACTATGGCTACACCTTC. Protein product: CASSEADRVYYGYTF.

The chain links TRBV20-1 to TRBJ2-7; 7 positions match TRBD1. The CDR3 sequence is 14 residues long. CDR1 and CDR2 (germline): DFQATT, SNEGSKA (reference sequence). The J segment lost 5 bases and the V segment lost 1 base, leaving 8 bases of the junction unmatched. CDR3 region: CSARASGRGNEQYF. The CDR3, as DNA: TGCAGTGCTAGAGCCAGCGGCAGGGGGAACGAGCAGTACTTC.

The chain couples TRBV9 to TRBJ2-1; D gene unclear. The length of the CDR3 is 12 residues. The V gene lost 4 bases and the J gene lost 6 bases, with 8 bases spanning the gap. Germline CDR1 SGDLS, CDR2 YYNGEE. CDR3 bases: TGTGCCAGCAGCCCCCCTAGCAATGAGCAGTTCTTC. Translated, it gives CASSPPSNEQFF.

The chain couples TRBV7-3 to TRBJ2-2, with D uncertain. The CDR3 covers 15 residues. CDR1 is SGHTA and CDR2 is FQGTGA in the germline V gene. Trimming took 5 bases from V and 4 from J, leaving 14 bases between them. CDR3 nucleotide sequence: TGTGCCAGCAGCCCGGGTCCGCGGATCACCGGGGAGCTGTTTTTT. Protein sequence: CASSPGPRITGELFF.

The chain joins TRBV7-6 to TRBJ2-7; 7 nucleotides line up with TRBD2. The CDR3 contains 15 residues. With 5 bases clipped from V and 5 bases from J, the junction kept 12 bases outside the gene matches. Germline V gene sequence: CDR1 SGHVS, CDR2 FNYEAQ. The CDR3 coding sequence is TGTGCCAGCAGCCACCCCCATGGGGGGGATGACGAGCAGTACTTC. Translation: CASSHPHGGDDEQYF. Drawing the rest from reference TRBV7-6 and TRBJ2-7, the complete variable domain is GAGVSQSPRYKVTKRGQDVALRCDPISGHVSLYWYRQALGQGPEFLTYFNYEAQQDKSGLPNDRFSAERPEGSISTLTIQRTEQRDSAMYRCASSHPHGGDDEQYFGPGTRLTVT.

This clonotype was detected a few times. CDR3 nucleotides: TGTGCCTCCAGCGAAACTTTCACAGATACGCAGTATTTT. Its protein product is CASSETFTDTQYF. The chain is built from TRBV2 and TRBJ2-3; D gene uncertain. CDR3 size: 13 residues. Between the trimmed V and J ends, which lost 11 bases and 2 bases, there was a span of 14 bases. Germline lookup yields CDR1 SNHLY and CDR2 FYNNEI.

The V gene is TRBV12-5, the J gene TRBJ2-5, with a tentative D call TRBD2 (6 bases). CDR3 length: 13 amino acids. V was trimmed by 5 bases and J by 4 bases, leaving 11 bases between them. CDR1 and CDR2 (germline): LGHNT, FRNRAP. The DNA of the CDR3 is TGTGCTAGTGGTACGGGGGTCGCAGAGACCCAGTACTTC. Translating gives CASGTGVAETQYF.

In this sample, this clonotype turned up many times. The gene calls are TRBV2 and TRBJ2-7; D is possibly TRBD1 (5 bases). The germline V gene has CDR1 SNHLY and CDR2 FYNNEI. The germline V and J ends were trimmed by 4 bases and 2 bases, with 6 bases remaining between them. This CDR3 contains 12 residues. CDR3 in amino acids: CASSGQTYEQYF. Here the CDR3 DNA reads TGTGCCAGCAGTGGACAGACCTACGAGCAGTACTTC. Combining the CDR3 with reference TRBV2 and TRBJ2-7 gives the whole variable domain EPEVTQTPSHQVTQMGQEVILRCVPISNHLYFYWYRQILGQKVEFLVSFYNNEISEKSEIFDDQFSVERPDGSNFTLKIRSTKLEDSAMYFCASSGQTYEQYFGPGTRLTVT.

This clonotype was detected only a few times. The rearrangement links TRBV7-2 to TRBJ1-3; D perhaps matches TRBD1 (6 bases). This CDR3 region has 15 residues. V shed 5 bases and J shed 4 bases, with 15 bases lying between them. Germline CDR1 SGHTA, CDR2 FQGNSA. The CDR3 spells CASSAWRTVGNTIYF. DNA of the CDR3: TGTGCCAGCAGCGCATGGAGGACAGTCGGAAACACCATATATTTT.

This clonotype was counted ten times or more. The chain is built from TRBV20-1 and TRBJ1-1; weak D call: TRBD1 (6 bases). Germline CDR1 reads DFQATT; CDR2 reads SNEGSKA (reference sequence). V dropped 6 bases and J dropped 4 bases, with 21 bases sitting between them. CDR3 length: 15 amino acids. CDR3 sequence (DNA): TGCAGTGCAGTCGACAGGACGCCTTTGCGCACTGAAGCTTTCTTT. Translating gives CSAVDRTPLRTEAFF.

This clonotype was counted many times. The chain recombines TRBV30 with TRBJ2-7; 11 bases agree with TRBD1. V dropped 3 bases and J dropped 4; count of bases not matched to a gene: 8. Germline loops: CDR1 GTSNPN, CDR2 SVGIG (reference sequence). CDR3 length: 15 amino acids. The CDR3 reads CAWSASGTGGYEQYF. In DNA, the CDR3 is TGTGCCTGGAGCGCATCCGGGACAGGGGGTTACGAGCAGTACTTC.